What follows are 6 T cell receptor beta chains derived from one specimen sequenced in a study of cytomegalovirus exposure and HLA in healthy donors. Primers included in the PCR were 60 Vbeta and 13 Jbeta primers. Measured with immunoSEQ multiplex PCR; TCRdb has only the in-frame clones, and not every one. This sample yields some 85,000 clones, of which about four fifths are seen a single time; 2% to 2.5% belongs to the top ten. Specimen: PBMCs. The receptors here all came from a young man in good health and CMV-seronegative.

A single count supports this clone. The chain uses TRBV25-1 and TRBJ2-5; D remains unclear. V lost 5 bases and J 7 bases, leaving 5 bases between the germline ends. The germline V gene encodes CDR1 MGHDK and CDR2 SYGVNS. There are 10 residues in the CDR3. As DNA, the CDR3 is TGTGCCAGCAGTTTGCGGACCCAGTACTTC. Translated: CASSLRTQYF.

This chain links TRBV4-2 with TRBJ2-3; 12 bases are a match to TRBD2. Trimming removed 6 bases from V and 6 bases from J; junction bases left unmatched: 13. Germline lookup yields CDR1 LGHNA and CDR2 YNFKEQ. This CDR3 contains 17 residues. The CDR3 here is CASSPRTSGTGVDTQYF. The CDR3 DNA follows: TGTGCCAGCAGTCCTAGGACTAGCGGGACCGGCGTGGATACGCAGTATTTT.

The chain couples TRBV30 to TRBJ1-2, with 8 bases fitting TRBD1. CDR1 is GTSNPN and CDR2 is SVGIG in the germline V gene (reference sequence). V was pared by 1 base and J by 5 bases, with 9 bases of the junction left unmatched. CDR3 length equals 15 residues. Here the CDR3 reads CAWSGRTGIVYGYTF. DNA of the CDR3: TGTGCCTGGAGTGGAAGGACAGGGATCGTATATGGCTACACCTTC.

The rearrangement uses TRBV14 and TRBJ1-6, with 9 bases identical to TRBD1. Germline CDR1 SGHDN, CDR2 FVKESK. The CDR3 runs to 17 residues. V shed 5 bases, J shed 7 bases, and the junction held 12 bases outside the gene matches. DNA for the CDR3: TGTGCCAGCAGCTACATAATTCCCGGGACAGGGAATTCACCCCTCCACTTT. It specifies CASSYIIPGTGNSPLHF.

The rearrangement joins TRBV2 to TRBJ2-2; 7 bases are shared with TRBD2. The CDR3 is 14 amino acids. The germline gives CDR1 SNHLY, CDR2 FYNNEI. The junction had 9 bases not matched to a gene; V was cut back by 7 bases and J by 7 bases. The CDR3 sequence: CASIRRELGGELFF. CDR3 DNA sequence: TGTGCCAGCATTCGGCGGGAGCTAGGCGGGGAGCTGTTTTTT.

The V gene is TRBV6-6, the J gene TRBJ1-5; weak D call: TRBD1 (5 bases). The V gene lost 2 bases and the J gene lost 3 bases, with 8 bases spanning the gap. Germline CDR1 MNHNY, CDR2 SVGAGI (reference sequence). CDR3 length: 14 amino acids. The CDR3 here is CASSYPGVNQPQHF. The CDR3 region has the DNA TGTGCCAGCAGTTACCCGGGGGTCAATCAGCCCCAGCATTTT.